The rows below give T cell receptor beta chains drawn from one sample of a study of cytomegalovirus exposure and HLA in healthy donors. Sequencing used immunoSEQ multiplex PCR; TCRdb keeps in-frame clones, though not all of them. The repertoire holds roughly 100,000 clones, with around 74% as singletons. Sequencing was done on a sample of PBMCs. These receptor sequences come from a woman in her forties in good health and CMV-seropositive. Each CDR3 is given with its conserved first and last residue. Fields, in order: V gene, clone size, D gene, J gene, CDR3 DNA, CDR3 protein. D genes are given only for firm matches. Where a row states a size, it is once, few, many or the class of an expanded clone; other rows omit it.

TRBV2,-,TRBD1,TRBJ2-7,TGTGCCAGCGACGACAGGGGGCTAAAAGACGAGCAGTACTTC,CASDDRGLKDEQYF
TRBV19,-,-,TRBJ1-2,TGTGCCAGTAATCCAGGCTCTGGGTATGGCTACACCTTC,CASNPGSGYGYTF
TRBV5-4,-,-,TRBJ2-1,TGTGCCAGCAGTTCTCTCGGAGGAGATTACAATGAGCAGTTCTTC,CASSSLGGDYNEQFF
TRBV4-3,-,TRBD1,TRBJ2-2,TGCGCCAGCCGGGGGCGGACCGGGACAGGGTACACCGGGGAGCTGTTTTTT,CASRGRTGTGYTGELFF
TRBV7-3,-,-,TRBJ2-3,TGTGCCAGCGGGGCAGGGCCCACAGATACGCAGTATTTT,CASGAGPTDTQYF
TRBV19,-,-,TRBJ1-5,TGTGCCAGTAGAAATAGGGAGGGGTGGAGCAATCAGCCCCAGCATTTT,CASRNREGWSNQPQHF
TRBV9,few,-,TRBJ1-1,TGTGCCAGCAGCCCCCACGGGGGGCATAGCACTGAAGCTTTCTTT,CASSPHGGHSTEAFF
TRBV5-4,-,TRBD2,TRBJ2-3,TGTGCCAGCAGCTCACCTAGCGGGGCTATAGATACGCAGTATTTT,CASSSPSGAIDTQYF
TRBV9,few,-,TRBJ1-4,TGTGCCAGCAGCGCCCGAGGAGAAAAACTGTTTTTT,CASSARGEKLFF
TRBV11-2,-,TRBD2,TRBJ2-2,TGTGCCAGCAGCCGGACTAGCGGGAGGGCCATCACCGGGGAGCTGTTTTTT,CASSRTSGRAITGELFF
TRBV18,once,-,TRBJ1-5,TGTGCCAGCTCCCCGAGCGGGGCAGTAGATCAGCCCCAGCATTTT,CASSPSGAVDQPQHF
TRBV19,-,TRBD1,TRBJ1-1,TGTGCCAGTAGTACCCCGACAGGGCGGCGGGAAGCTTTCTTT,CASSTPTGRREAFF
TRBV28,-,-,TRBJ1-2,TGTGCCAGCACCTCACCAGGGTTCTATGGCTACACCTTC,CASTSPGFYGYTF
TRBV6-1,-,-,TRBJ2-7,TGTGCCAGCAGTGGTATCTCCTACGAGCAGTACTTC,CASSGISYEQYF
TRBV19,few,-,TRBJ1-2,TGTGCCAGTAGTATAGAGCTCCCTCGGGACTATGGCTACACCTTC,CASSIELPRDYGYTF
TRBV27,-,TRBD1,TRBJ2-4,TGTGCCAGCAGAGGGGACAGCTACATTCAGTACTTC,CASRGDSYIQYF
TRBV7-2,once,-,TRBJ1-4,TGTGCCAGCAGCTTAAGCAACCCCTGGGGCGCAACTAATGAAAAACTGTTTTTT,CASSLSNPWGATNEKLFF
TRBV15,-,-,TRBJ2-1,TGTGCCACCAGCAGACGTAACAATGAGCAGTTCTTC,CATSRRNNEQFF
TRBV7-9,-,-,TRBJ1-6,TGTGCCAGCAGCCAAAAACCGGGGGGCGACCCTTATAATTCACCCCTCCACTTT,CASSQKPGGDPYNSPLHF
TRBV12-5,-,TRBD1,TRBJ2-7,TGTGCTAGTGGTTTGGACAGGGGCTACGAGCAGTACTTC,CASGLDRGYEQYF
TRBV10-3,few,TRBD1,TRBJ1-2,TGTGCCATCAGTGAGTCCAGGGGGAATAACTATGGCTACACCTTC,CAISESRGNNYGYTF
TRBV16,-,TRBD1,TRBJ1-3,TGTGCCAGCAGCCACGGGACAGGAGCCCTCTCTGGAAACACCATATATTTT,CASSHGTGALSGNTIYF
TRBV27,-,-,TRBJ1-1,TGTGCCAGCAGTTTGGGGAGACCAATGAACACTGAAGCTTTCTTT,CASSLGRPMNTEAFF
TRBV19,few,-,TRBJ1-1,TGTGCCAGTAGTAGCTACAGGGCCCTATTCATGAACACTGAAGCTTTCTTT,CASSSYRALFMNTEAFF
TRBV11-1,-,TRBD2,TRBJ2-1,TGTGCCAGCAGCTTAGGGACGGCGGGGGGGATTTACAATGAGCAGTTCTTC,CASSLGTAGGIYNEQFF
TRBV11-3,-,-,TRBJ2-7,TGTGCCAGCAGCAGATGGACAGATGACTACGAGCAGTACTTC,CASSRWTDDYEQYF
TRBV7-8,once,-,TRBJ2-2,TGTGCCAGCAGCCCCACAGTTACCGGGGAGCTGTTTTTT,CASSPTVTGELFF
TRBV4-3,few,-,TRBJ2-7,TGCGCCAGCAGCCAAGAGCTACCCAACTACGAGCAGTACTTC,CASSQELPNYEQYF
TRBV6-5,-,TRBD2,TRBJ2-3,TGTGCCAGCAGTTACTCGCGGGAGCAGGGAGATACGCAGTATTTT,CASSYSREQGDTQYF
TRBV23-1,-,TRBD2,TRBJ2-5,TGCGCCAGCAGTCAATCCGGGCAAGCGGGAGGGCCGAGTTTTTTCCAAGAGACCCAGTACTTC,CASSQSGQAGGPSFFQETQYF
TRBV9,-,-,TRBJ2-5,TGTGCCAGCAGCACCCACGATGACAGGTTGAAGACCCAGTACTTC,CASSTHDDRLKTQYF
TRBV20-1,-,-,TRBJ2-7,TGCAGTGCTACCCCTTCCTACGAGCAGTACTTC,CSATPSYEQYF
TRBV18,-,TRBD1,TRBJ1-1,TGTGCCAGCTCAAGGACAGGGCAAGACGTGACTGAAGCTTTCTTT,CASSRTGQDVTEAFF
TRBV28,-,TRBD1,TRBJ1-1,TGTGCCAGCAGTTTTTCAGGGGGTGAAGCTTTCTTT,CASSFSGGEAFF
TRBV5-1,-,-,TRBJ2-4,TGCGCCAGCAGCTTGGTACTTTCGGGGAAAAACATTCAGTACTTC,CASSLVLSGKNIQYF
TRBV7-6,-,TRBD1,TRBJ2-3,TGTGCCAGCAGCTTGGCCCGACAGGGCCGGATAACTTCCACAGATACGCAGTATTTT,CASSLARQGRITSTDTQYF
TRBV2,-,-,TRBJ2-1,TGTGCCAGCAGTGGGGGCCCATTGAATGAGCAGTTCTTC,CASSGGPLNEQFF
TRBV5-5,-,-,TRBJ2-1,TGTGCCAGCAGCTTGAGGGGTCAAGAGGATGAGCAGTTCTTC,CASSLRGQEDEQFF
TRBV10-2,few,-,TRBJ1-1,TGCGCCAGCGGAAGAGGCAACACTGAAGCTTTCTTT,CASGRGNTEAFF
TRBV7-6,-,-,TRBJ2-7,TGTGCCAGCAGCCCACCCGGGACTGCCCCGTACTTC,CASSPPGTAPYF
TRBV28,-,TRBD2,TRBJ2-7,TGTGCCAGCAGTCCTCCCGCCGGGACTAGCGGGAACGAGCAGTACTTC,CASSPPAGTSGNEQYF
TRBV25-1,-,-,TRBJ2-7,TGTGCCAGCAGTGAGTACGCGTACGAGCAGTACTTC,CASSEYAYEQYF
TRBV4-2,-,TRBD2,TRBJ2-3,TGTGCCAGCAGCCAAGACGGGACTAGCGGCGCAGATACGCAGTATTTT,CASSQDGTSGADTQYF
TRBV29-1,-,-,TRBJ1-2,TGCAGCGTTGAGTCACGGTCCTTCTATGGCTACACCTTC,CSVESRSFYGYTF
TRBV6-1,few,-,TRBJ1-2,TGTGCCAGCAGTGAGCGCAGGGTTGGGGGCTACACCTTC,CASSERRVGGYTF
TRBV5-1,-,-,TRBJ2-3,TGCGCCAGCAGTTCGGTTTGGGCTAGCGTCGATACGCAGTATTTT,CASSSVWASVDTQYF
TRBV19,-,TRBD2,TRBJ2-2,TGTGCCAGTGGGGCTTTAGCGGGGGGGAACACCGGGGAGCTGTTTTTT,CASGALAGGNTGELFF